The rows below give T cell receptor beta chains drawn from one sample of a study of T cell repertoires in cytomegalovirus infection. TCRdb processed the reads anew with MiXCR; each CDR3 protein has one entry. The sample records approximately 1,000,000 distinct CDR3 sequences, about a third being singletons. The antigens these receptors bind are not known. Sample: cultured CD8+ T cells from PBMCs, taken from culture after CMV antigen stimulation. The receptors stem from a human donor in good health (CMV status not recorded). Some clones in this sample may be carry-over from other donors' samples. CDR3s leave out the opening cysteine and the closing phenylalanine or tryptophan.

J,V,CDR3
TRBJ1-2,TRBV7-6,TIGTGEGYT
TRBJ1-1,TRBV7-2,ASSSAGTAGWENTEAF
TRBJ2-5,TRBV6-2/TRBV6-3,ASRIYRLETQY
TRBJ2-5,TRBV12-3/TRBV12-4,ASSFFGGQETQY
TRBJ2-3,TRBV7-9,ASSPRDPVRGDTQY
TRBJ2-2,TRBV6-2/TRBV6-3,ASSYRETFGELF
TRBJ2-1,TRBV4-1,ASSQLGTSNNEQF
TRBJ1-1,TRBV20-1,SARDPDRAFEAF
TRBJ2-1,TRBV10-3,AISPDSLSYNEQF
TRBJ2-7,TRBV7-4,ASSSDTGPYSYEQY
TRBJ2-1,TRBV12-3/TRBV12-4,ASEFGGLPNEQF
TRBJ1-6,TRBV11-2,ASSLDRRQGRVGSPLH
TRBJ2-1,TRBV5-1,ASSSPGQPYNEQF
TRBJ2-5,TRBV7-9,ASSLGQYTPS
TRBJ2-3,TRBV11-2,ASSPLAGAPADTQY
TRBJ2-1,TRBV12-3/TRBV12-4,ASLDGSSYNEQF
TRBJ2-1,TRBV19,ASSIKDSSYNEQF
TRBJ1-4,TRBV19,ASRTGNEKLF
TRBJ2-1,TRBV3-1,ASSQVTASSYNEQF
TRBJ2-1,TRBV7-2,ASSIYAGTSGGSVQF
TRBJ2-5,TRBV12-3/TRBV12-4,ASSDGTRGTQY
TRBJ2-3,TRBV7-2,ASSKEGASTDTQY
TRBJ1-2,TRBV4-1,ASSQVGREGPDYGYT
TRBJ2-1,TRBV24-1,ATSDLAGGSYNEQF
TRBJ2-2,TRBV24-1,ATSDRGLNTGELF
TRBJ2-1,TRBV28,ASSPRLRVAHEQF
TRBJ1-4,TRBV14,ASSQPGWVGEKLF